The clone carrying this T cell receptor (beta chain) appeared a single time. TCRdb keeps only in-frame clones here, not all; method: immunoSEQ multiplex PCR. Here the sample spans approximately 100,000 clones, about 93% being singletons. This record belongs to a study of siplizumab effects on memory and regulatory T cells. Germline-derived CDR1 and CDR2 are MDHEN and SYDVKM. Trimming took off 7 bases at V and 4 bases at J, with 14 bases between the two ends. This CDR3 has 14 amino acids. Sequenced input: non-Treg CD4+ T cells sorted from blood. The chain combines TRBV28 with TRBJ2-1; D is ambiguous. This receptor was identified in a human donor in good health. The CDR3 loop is CASTYVGVYNEQFF. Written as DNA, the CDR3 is TGTGCCAGCACCTATGTGGGCGTATACAATGAGCAGTTCTTC.